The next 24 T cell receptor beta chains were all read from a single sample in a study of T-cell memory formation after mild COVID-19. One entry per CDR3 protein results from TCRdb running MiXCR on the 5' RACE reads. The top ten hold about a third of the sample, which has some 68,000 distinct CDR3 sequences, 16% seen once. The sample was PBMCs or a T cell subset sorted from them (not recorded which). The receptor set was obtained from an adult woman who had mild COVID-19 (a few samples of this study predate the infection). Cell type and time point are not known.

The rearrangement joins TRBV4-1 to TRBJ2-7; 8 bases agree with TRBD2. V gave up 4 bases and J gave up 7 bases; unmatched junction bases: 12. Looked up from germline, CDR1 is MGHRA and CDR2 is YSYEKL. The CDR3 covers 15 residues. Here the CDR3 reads CASSPQPGLDVEQYF. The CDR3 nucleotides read TGCGCCAGCAGCCCCCAACCGGGACTAGACGTTGAGCAGTACTTC.

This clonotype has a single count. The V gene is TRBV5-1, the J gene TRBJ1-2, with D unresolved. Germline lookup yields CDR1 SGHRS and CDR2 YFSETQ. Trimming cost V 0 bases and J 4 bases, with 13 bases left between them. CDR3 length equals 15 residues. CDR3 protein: CASSLVGPSFYGYTF. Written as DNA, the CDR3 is TGCGCCAGCAGCTTGGTTGGGCCTTCCTTCTATGGCTACACCTTC.

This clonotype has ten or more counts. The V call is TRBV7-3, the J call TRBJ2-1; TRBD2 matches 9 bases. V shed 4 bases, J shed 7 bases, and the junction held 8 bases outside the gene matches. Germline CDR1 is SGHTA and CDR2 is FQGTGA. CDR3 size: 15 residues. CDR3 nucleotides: TGTGCCAGCAGCTCATTTAGCGGGAGACATAATGAGCAGTTCTTC. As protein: CASSSFSGRHNEQFF.

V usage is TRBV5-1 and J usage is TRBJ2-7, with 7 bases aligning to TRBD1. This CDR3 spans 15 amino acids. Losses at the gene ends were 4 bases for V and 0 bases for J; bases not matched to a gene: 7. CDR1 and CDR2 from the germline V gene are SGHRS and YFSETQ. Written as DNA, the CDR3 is TGCGCCAGCAGCCATGGACAGGAGAGCTCCTACGAGCAGTACTTC. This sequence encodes CASSHGQESSYEQYF.

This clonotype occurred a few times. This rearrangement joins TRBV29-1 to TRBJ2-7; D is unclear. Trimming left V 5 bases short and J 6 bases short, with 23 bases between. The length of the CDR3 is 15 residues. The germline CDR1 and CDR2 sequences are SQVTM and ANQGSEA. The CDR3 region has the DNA TGCAGCGTTCGCAACTCCCCGGGTTCCCTGGGCGAGCAGTACTTC. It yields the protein CSVRNSPGSLGEQYF.

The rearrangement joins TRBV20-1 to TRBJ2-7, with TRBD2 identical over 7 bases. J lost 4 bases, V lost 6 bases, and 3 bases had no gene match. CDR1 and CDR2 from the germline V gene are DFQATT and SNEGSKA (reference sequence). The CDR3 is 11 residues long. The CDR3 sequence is CSAGRGYEQYF. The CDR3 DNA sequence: TGCAGTGCGGGGAGGGGTTACGAGCAGTACTTC.

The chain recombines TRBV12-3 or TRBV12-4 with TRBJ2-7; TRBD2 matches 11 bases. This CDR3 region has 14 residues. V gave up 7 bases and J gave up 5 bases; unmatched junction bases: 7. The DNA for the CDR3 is TGTGCCAGCAACCTAGCGGGGGGATTACACGAGCAGTACTTC. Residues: CASNLAGGLHEQYF.

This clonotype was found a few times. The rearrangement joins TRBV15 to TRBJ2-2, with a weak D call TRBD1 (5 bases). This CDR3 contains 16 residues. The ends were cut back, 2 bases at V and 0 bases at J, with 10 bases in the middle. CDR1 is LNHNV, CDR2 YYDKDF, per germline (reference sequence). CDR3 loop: CATSRTREANTGELFF. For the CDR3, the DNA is TGTGCCACCAGCAGAACCAGGGAAGCGAACACCGGGGAGCTGTTTTTT.

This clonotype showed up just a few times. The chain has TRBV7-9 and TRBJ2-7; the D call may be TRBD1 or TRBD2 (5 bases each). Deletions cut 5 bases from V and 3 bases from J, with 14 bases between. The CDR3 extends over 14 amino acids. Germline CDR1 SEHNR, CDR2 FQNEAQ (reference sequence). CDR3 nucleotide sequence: TGTGCCAGCAGCATCTCGGGACGTTACTACGAGCAGTACTTC. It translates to CASSISGRYYEQYF.

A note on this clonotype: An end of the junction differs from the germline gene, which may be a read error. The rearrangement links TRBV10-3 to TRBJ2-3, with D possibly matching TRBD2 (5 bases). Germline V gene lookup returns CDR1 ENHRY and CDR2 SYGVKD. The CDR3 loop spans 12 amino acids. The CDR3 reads CAISEPGLEFCF. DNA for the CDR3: TGTGCCATCAGTGAGCCGGGGTTGGAGTTTTGCTTT.

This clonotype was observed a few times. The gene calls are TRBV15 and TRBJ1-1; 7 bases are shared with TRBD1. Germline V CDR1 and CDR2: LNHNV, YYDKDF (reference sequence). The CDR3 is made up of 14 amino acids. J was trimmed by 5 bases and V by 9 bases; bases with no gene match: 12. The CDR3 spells CATSEAGGPTEAFF. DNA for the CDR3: TGTGCCACATCCGAGGCAGGGGGACCTACTGAAGCTTTCTTT.

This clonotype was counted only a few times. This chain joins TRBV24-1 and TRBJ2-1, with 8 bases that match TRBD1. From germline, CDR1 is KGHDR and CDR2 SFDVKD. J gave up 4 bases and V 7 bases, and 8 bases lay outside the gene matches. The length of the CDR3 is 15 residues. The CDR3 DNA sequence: TGTGCCACCAGCCGATGGACAGGGTTATACAATGAGCAGTTCTTC. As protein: CATSRWTGLYNEQFF.

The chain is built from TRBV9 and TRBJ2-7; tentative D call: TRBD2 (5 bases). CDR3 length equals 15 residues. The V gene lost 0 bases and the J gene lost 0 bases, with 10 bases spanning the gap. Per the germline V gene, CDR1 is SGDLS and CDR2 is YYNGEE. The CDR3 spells CASSVDVTSSYEQYF. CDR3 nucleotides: TGTGCCAGCAGCGTAGATGTCACTAGCTCCTACGAGCAGTACTTC.

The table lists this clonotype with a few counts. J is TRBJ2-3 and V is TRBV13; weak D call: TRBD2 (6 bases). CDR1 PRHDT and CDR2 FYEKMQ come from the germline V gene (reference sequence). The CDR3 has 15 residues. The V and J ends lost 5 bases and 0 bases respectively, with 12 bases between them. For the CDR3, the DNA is TGTGCCAGCAGCCCGGACGGGGGAAGCACAGATACGCAGTATTTT. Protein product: CASSPDGGSTDTQYF.

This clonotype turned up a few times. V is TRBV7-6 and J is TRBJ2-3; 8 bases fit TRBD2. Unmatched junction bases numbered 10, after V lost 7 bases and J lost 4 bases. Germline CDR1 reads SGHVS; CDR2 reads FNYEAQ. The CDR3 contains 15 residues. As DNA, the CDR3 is TGTGCCAGCACCTCTCTAGCGGGTGTCCCAGATACGCAGTATTTT. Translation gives CASTSLAGVPDTQYF.

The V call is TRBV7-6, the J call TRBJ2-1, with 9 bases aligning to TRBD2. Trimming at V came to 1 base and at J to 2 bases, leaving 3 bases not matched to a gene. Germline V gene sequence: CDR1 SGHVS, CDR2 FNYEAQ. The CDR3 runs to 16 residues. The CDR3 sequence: CASSLGAGGPYNEQFF. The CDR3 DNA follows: TGTGCCAGCAGCTTAGGGGCGGGAGGGCCCTACAATGAGCAGTTCTTC.

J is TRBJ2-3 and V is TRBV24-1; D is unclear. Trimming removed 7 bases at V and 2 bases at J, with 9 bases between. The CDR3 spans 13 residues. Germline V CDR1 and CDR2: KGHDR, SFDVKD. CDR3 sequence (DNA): TGTGCCACCAGCGAGACGCTCACAGATACGCAGTATTTT. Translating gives CATSETLTDTQYF.

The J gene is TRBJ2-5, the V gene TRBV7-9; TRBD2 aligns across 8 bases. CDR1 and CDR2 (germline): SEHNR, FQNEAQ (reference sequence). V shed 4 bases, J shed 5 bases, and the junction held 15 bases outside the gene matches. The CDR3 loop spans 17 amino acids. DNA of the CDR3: TGTGCCAGCAGCTCTAGCCCCATCGACCCGGGAGGGGAGACCCAGTACTTC. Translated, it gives CASSSSPIDPGGETQYF.

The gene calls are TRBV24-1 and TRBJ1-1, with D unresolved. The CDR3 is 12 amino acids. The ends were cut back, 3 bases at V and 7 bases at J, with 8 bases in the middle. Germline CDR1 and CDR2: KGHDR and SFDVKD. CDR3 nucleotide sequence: TGTGCCACCAGTGATGTAGGCCATGAAGCTTTCTTT. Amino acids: CATSDVGHEAFF.

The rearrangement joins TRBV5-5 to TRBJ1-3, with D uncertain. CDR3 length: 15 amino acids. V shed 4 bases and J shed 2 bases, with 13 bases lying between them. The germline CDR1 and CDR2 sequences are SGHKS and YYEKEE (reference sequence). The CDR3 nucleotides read TGTGCCAGCAGCGTTGGTTTGGTAACTGGAAACACCATATATTTT. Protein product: CASSVGLVTGNTIYF.

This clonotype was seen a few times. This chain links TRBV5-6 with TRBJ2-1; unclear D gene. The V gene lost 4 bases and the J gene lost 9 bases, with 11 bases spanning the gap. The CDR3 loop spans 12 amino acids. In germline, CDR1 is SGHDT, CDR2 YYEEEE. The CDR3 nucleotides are TGTGCCAGCAGCACGTTAGACCCTGAGCAGTTCTTC. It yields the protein CASSTLDPEQFF.

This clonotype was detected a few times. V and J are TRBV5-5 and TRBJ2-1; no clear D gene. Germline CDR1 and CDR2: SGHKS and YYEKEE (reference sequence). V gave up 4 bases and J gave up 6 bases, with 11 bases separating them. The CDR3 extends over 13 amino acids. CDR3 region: CASSIDIFNEQFF. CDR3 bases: TGTGCCAGCAGCATCGACATATTCAATGAGCAGTTCTTC. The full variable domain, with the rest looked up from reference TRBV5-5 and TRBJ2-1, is DAGVTQSPTHLIKTRGQQVTLRCSPISGHKSVSWYQQVLGQGPQFIFQYYEKEERGRGNFPDRFSARQFPNYSSELNVNALLLGDSALYLCASSIDIFNEQFFGPGTRLTVL.

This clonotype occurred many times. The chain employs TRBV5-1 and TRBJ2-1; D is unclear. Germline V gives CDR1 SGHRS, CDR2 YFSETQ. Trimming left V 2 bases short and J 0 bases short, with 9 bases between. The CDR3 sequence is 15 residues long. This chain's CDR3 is CASSLAYSSYNEQFF. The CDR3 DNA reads TGCGCCAGCAGCTTAGCCTATAGCTCCTACAATGAGCAGTTCTTC.

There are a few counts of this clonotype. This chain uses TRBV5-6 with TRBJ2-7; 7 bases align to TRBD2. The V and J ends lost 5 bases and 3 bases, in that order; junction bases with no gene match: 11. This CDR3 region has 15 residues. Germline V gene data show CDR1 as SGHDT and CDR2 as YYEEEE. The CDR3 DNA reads TGTGCCAGCAGTCCTTGGGTCGGCGGGGGCTACGAGCAGTACTTC. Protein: CASSPWVGGGYEQYF.